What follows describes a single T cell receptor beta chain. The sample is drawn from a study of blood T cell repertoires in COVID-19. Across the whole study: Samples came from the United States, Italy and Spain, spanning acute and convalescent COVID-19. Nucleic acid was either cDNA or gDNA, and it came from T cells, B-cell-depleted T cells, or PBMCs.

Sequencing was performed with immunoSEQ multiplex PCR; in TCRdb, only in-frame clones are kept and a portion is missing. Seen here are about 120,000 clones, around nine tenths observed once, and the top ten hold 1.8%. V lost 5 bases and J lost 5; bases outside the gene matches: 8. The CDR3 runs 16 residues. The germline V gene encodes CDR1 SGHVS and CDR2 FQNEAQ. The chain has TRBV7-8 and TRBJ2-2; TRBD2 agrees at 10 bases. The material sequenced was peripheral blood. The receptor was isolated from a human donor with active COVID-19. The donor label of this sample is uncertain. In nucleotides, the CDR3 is TGTGCCAGCAGCAGCAGCGGGGGGGTTCAAACCGGGGAGCTGTTTTTT. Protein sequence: CASSSSGGVQTGELFF.